One and the same sample provided the 22 T cell receptor beta chains below, sequenced in a study of beta chain features in type 1 diabetes. The entirety of the isolated RNA underwent reverse transcription, so expressed TCRB transcripts were sequenced. Profiling relied on immunoSEQ multiplex PCR, and the TCRdb table lists in-frame clones only, not all of them. The sample gives under 800,000 clones, around 15% of which show up once; about 0.093% is in the top ten. The sequenced sample consisted of naive CD4+ T cells from blood. The receptors originated from a man between 18 and 29 years old in good health.

This clone was seen at least ten times. The chain combines TRBV7-9 with TRBJ2-3; D is perhaps TRBD2 (5 bases). Trimming removed 5 bases at V and 6 bases at J, with 21 bases between. The germline CDR1 and CDR2 sequences are SEHNR and FQNEAQ (reference sequence). This CDR3 has 16 amino acids. Here the CDR3 reads CASSRSGPGLMDTQYF. CDR3 in DNA: TGTGCCAGCAGCCGGAGCGGACCGGGGTTGATGGATACGCAGTATTTT.

The V call is TRBV30, the J call TRBJ1-1; 7 bases line up with TRBD1. With V trimmed by 6 bases and J by 6 bases, 7 bases remained unmatched. This CDR3 has 12 amino acids. Germline V gene lookup returns CDR1 GTSNPN and CDR2 SVGIG (reference sequence). The CDR3 reads CACWDRRAEAFF. CDR3 sequence (DNA): TGTGCCTGTTGGGACAGAAGAGCTGAAGCTTTCTTT.

This clone was detected only a few times. V is TRBV15 and J is TRBJ1-2, with 11 bases aligning to TRBD1. Looked up from germline, CDR1 is LNHNV and CDR2 is YYDKDF (reference sequence). The CDR3 runs to 16 residues. V shed 1 base and J 8 bases; nucleotides not matched to a gene: 9. CDR3 in amino acids: CATSRVGTGGSYGYTF. Written as DNA, the CDR3 is TGTGCCACCAGCAGAGTTGGGACAGGGGGATCTTACGGCTACACCTTC.

Of note for this clone: One junction end does not reproduce the germline sequence, and a read error may be involved. The chain couples TRBV4-2 to TRBJ2-1; 7 bases map to TRBD2. This CDR3 contains 16 residues. Germline assignment: CDR1 LGHNA and CDR2 YNFKEQ. The CDR3 sequence: CAGSQSRRGTGNEQFF. The CDR3 DNA sequence: TGTGCCGGCAGCCAGTCCCGGCGGGGGACTGGCAATGAGCAGTTCTTC.

There are a few counts of this clone. This chain links TRBV18 with TRBJ2-4; D call uncertain. Germline values: CDR1 KGHSH, CDR2 LQKENI. Trimming pared 3 bases from V and 0 bases from J, leaving 6 bases between. This CDR3 has 14 amino acids. This CDR3 reads CASSPSLAKNIQYF. The CDR3 DNA is TGTGCCAGCTCACCCAGCCTAGCCAAAAACATTCAGTACTTC.

This clone has just a few counts. The chain carries TRBV14 and TRBJ2-1, with 9 nucleotides matching TRBD1. Trimming took 2 bases from V and 7 from J; bases not matched to a gene: 6. CDR3 length: 15 residues. CDR1 SGHDN and CDR2 FVKESK come from the germline V gene. CDR3: CASSQPGQGINEQFF. DNA for the CDR3: TGTGCCAGCAGCCAACCGGGACAGGGAATTAATGAGCAGTTCTTC.

This chain joins TRBV9 and TRBJ2-3, with D possibly being TRBD2 (7 bases). The CDR3 length is 16 residues. V lost 0 bases and J 0 bases, leaving 11 bases between the germline ends. Germline CDR1 SGDLS, CDR2 YYNGEE. CDR3 region: CASSVVGGRSTDTQYF. For the CDR3, the DNA is TGTGCCAGCAGCGTAGTGGGGGGGCGGAGCACAGATACGCAGTATTTT.

The rearrangement joins TRBV6-5 to TRBJ1-1, with D tentatively TRBD1 (5 bases). Looked up from germline, CDR1 is MNHEY and CDR2 is SVGAGI. Between the trimmed V and J ends, which lost 6 bases and 1 base, there was a span of 12 bases. The CDR3 spans 14 residues. CDR3 sequence (DNA): TGTGCCAGCAGCCGGGACGGGAAGAACACTGAAGCTTTCTTT. Amino acid sequence: CASSRDGKNTEAFF.

Only a few counts were recorded for this clone. V is TRBV30 and J is TRBJ2-7; TRBD2 agrees at 7 bases. This CDR3 spans 14 amino acids. Per germline, CDR1 GTSNPN and CDR2 SVGIG (reference sequence). Trimming removed 0 bases from V and 5 bases from J; junction bases left unmatched: 7. The CDR3 is CAWSVPGRVNEQYF. Written as DNA, the CDR3 is TGTGCCTGGAGTGTACCAGGGAGGGTCAACGAGCAGTACTTC.

The chain couples TRBV30 to TRBJ2-7; 9 bases are a match to TRBD1. The CDR3 is 14 residues long. The germline V gene encodes CDR1 GTSNPN and CDR2 SVGIG (reference sequence). The J segment lost 7 bases and the V segment lost 0 bases, leaving 7 bases of the junction unmatched. The CDR3 here is CAWSVWDRAGEQYF. CDR3 nucleotides: TGTGCCTGGAGTGTTTGGGACAGGGCGGGTGAGCAGTACTTC.

This clone was counted a few times. The same CDR3 arises from other DNA sequences in this sample as well. This chain links TRBV28 with TRBJ1-2; a possible D gene is TRBD1 (6 bases). This CDR3 is 15 amino acids long. Germline values: CDR1 MDHEN, CDR2 SYDVKM. The V and J ends lost 1 base and 2 bases respectively, with 11 bases between them. The DNA of the CDR3 is TGTGCCAGCAGTTTATCCTCTACAGGGAACTATGGCTACACCTTC. Translated: CASSLSSTGNYGYTF.

This clone was observed a few times. The chain links TRBV21-1 to TRBJ2-3; the D call in the table, TRBD1, was not verified against the DNA. TRBV21-1 is tagged as a pseudogene. This CDR3 comprises 12 residues. CDR3 nucleotide sequence: TGTGCCACAGACAGCTCACTCGATACGCAGTATTTT. Amino acid sequence: CATDSSLDTQYF.

The V gene is TRBV6-5, the J gene TRBJ1-2, with 12 bases lining up with TRBD1. Germline CDR1 MNHEY, CDR2 SVGAGI. V lost 6 bases, J lost 3 bases, and 2 bases stayed unmatched. This CDR3 contains 14 residues. CDR3 DNA sequence: TGTGCCAGCAGGGGGACAGGGGGCGACTATGGCTACACCTTC. This translates into CASRGTGGDYGYTF.

V usage is TRBV9 and J usage is TRBJ1-2; D perhaps matches TRBD1 (5 bases). CDR3 size: 15 residues. Germline CDR1 reads SGDLS; CDR2 reads YYNGEE. V was pared by 3 bases and J by 3 bases, with 15 bases between. CDR3 nucleotides: TGTGCCAGCAGCGCCGTCCATCGACAGCACTATGGCTACACCTTC. It encodes CASSAVHRQHYGYTF. Using reference TRBV9 and TRBJ1-2 for the parts outside the CDR3, the full variable domain is DSGVTQTPKHLITATGQRVTLRCSPRSGDLSVYWYQQSLDQGLQFLIQYYNGEERAKGNILERFSAQQFPDLHSELNLSSLELGDSALYFCASSAVHRQHYGYTFGSGTRLTVV.

In its sample, this clone was seen a few times. The CDR3 DNA sequence: TGTGCCAGCAGCGCCCAGCACGGACAGGGCTACGAGCAGTACTTC. Translation gives CASSAQHGQGYEQYF. V is TRBV7-6 and J is TRBJ2-7; 8 nucleotides match TRBD1. V dropped 5 bases and J dropped 3; count of bases not matched to a gene: 9. This CDR3 has 15 residues. Germline values: CDR1 SGHVS, CDR2 FNYEAQ.

J is TRBJ1-1 and V is TRBV4-1; 9 bases match TRBD1. Germline CDR1 MGHRA, CDR2 YSYEKL. Trimming cost V 6 bases and J 6 bases; bases outside gene matches: 5. CDR3 length: 13 amino acids. The CDR3 DNA reads TGCGCCAGCAGGGGACAGGGATCGGCTGAAGCTTTCTTT. It translates to CASRGQGSAEAFF.

Only a few counts were recorded for this clone. The V gene is TRBV29-1, the J gene TRBJ2-7, with D possibly being TRBD1 (6 bases). Trimming pared 0 bases from V and 3 bases from J, leaving 15 bases between. From germline, CDR1 is SQVTM and CDR2 ANQGSEA. There are 15 residues in the CDR3. The CDR3 coding sequence is TGCAGCGTTGAAGATCTGTGGGGGCGCGTCTACGAGCAGTACTTC. This encodes CSVEDLWGRVYEQYF.

The table lists this clone with a few counts. The rearrangement uses TRBV7-9 and TRBJ1-1; 9 bases line up with TRBD1. This CDR3 is built from 16 residues. With 5 bases clipped from V and 2 bases from J, the junction kept 9 bases outside the gene matches. Germline CDR1 SEHNR, CDR2 FQNEAQ (reference sequence). Here the CDR3 reads CASSPTETGGNTEAFF. The CDR3 coding sequence is TGTGCCAGCAGCCCTACTGAGACAGGGGGAAACACTGAAGCTTTCTTT.

Note on this clone: With a much larger clone just one base away, this may be a read error. This rearrangement joins TRBV7-9 to TRBJ2-3; D remains unclear. Trimming removed 1 base at V and 4 bases at J, with 3 bases between. The CDR3 is made up of 12 amino acids. Germline-derived CDR1 and CDR2 are SEHNR and FQNEAQ (reference sequence). The CDR3 region has the DNA TGTGCCAGCAGCTTAGTCCCAGATACGCAGTATTTT. Protein sequence: CASSLVPDTQYF.

The sample holds a few counts of this clone. The chain is built from TRBV30 and TRBJ1-1; 8 bases fit TRBD1. The CDR3 contains 14 residues. Germline CDR1 is GTSNPN and CDR2 is SVGIG (reference sequence). J lost 8 bases, V lost 1 base, and 9 bases had no gene match. CDR3 residues: CAWSGPDDRGEAFF. In DNA form, the CDR3 reads TGTGCCTGGAGTGGTCCAGACGACAGGGGAGAAGCTTTCTTT.

The sample holds a few counts of this clone. J is TRBJ2-2 and V is TRBV6-6; D remains ambiguous. The germline V and J ends were trimmed by 6 bases and 0 bases, with 5 bases remaining between them. In germline, CDR1 is MNHNY, CDR2 SVGAGI (reference sequence). The CDR3 extends over 13 amino acids. DNA for the CDR3: TGTGCCAGCAGCCCGGCGAACACCGGGGAGCTGTTTTTT. It is translated as CASSPANTGELFF.

The V gene is TRBV7-3, the J gene TRBJ2-3, with D perhaps TRBD2 (6 bases). The CDR3 sequence is 16 residues long. Germline values: CDR1 SGHTA, CDR2 FQGTGA. V was cut by 0 bases and J by 4 bases, with 14 bases left in between. CDR3 protein: CASSLTPAGPPDTQYF. DNA for the CDR3: TGTGCCAGCAGCTTAACTCCAGCGGGCCCGCCAGATACGCAGTATTTT.